This TCR beta chain is drawn from a study of T cells in narcolepsy. Some clones are missing from TCRdb's copy, which holds only in-frame ones; the method was immunoSEQ multiplex PCR. The sample shows around 42,000 clones, about 91% of them seen only once. Study-wide results and caveats: Reportedly, autoreactive clonotypes were serially detected in patients' blood but not controls'.

Concerning this clone: Antigen: not known.

This CDR3 spans 16 amino acids. CDR1 SGHDT and CDR2 YYEEEE come from the germline V gene. The source material was CD45RA- memory CD4+ T cells from PBMCs. This sequence was found in a human donor with narcolepsy. The chain employs TRBV5-6 and TRBJ2-5; tentative D call: TRBD2 (6 bases). The J call is uncertain, as TRBJ2-7 better fits the DNA end. The CDR3 DNA sequence: TGTGCCAGCAGCTTGGGGACCGGGGGTCGGGGGTACGAGCAGTACTTC. Amino acids: CASSLGTGGRGYEQYF.